The following is a TCR beta chain sequence with its context. Its antigen remains unidentified. Analysis merged second doses at about 4 or about 12 weeks. Assay used: immunoSEQ multiplex PCR; TCRdb lists only in-frame clones, some missing. The table has 100,000 to 150,000 clones, 80% to 90% seen once. This sample stems from a study of T cell responses to AZD1222 COVID-19 vaccine. The ends were cut back, 1 base at V and 5 bases at J, with 12 bases in the middle. The germline V gene has CDR1 SGHVS and CDR2 FQNEAQ. This CDR3 has 15 residues. Study-wide points: Of spike-specific TCRs, nearly half reportedly target regions left unmutated in variants.

V is TRBV7-8 and J is TRBJ1-5; maybe TRBD1 (6 bases). Specimen: peripheral blood, collected 28 days after the second AZD1222 dose. This clonotype was sampled from an adult who received the AZD1222 COVID-19 vaccine. Written as DNA, the CDR3 is TGTGCCAGCAGCTTAGTAGGACAGTTCGATCAGCCCCAGCATTTT. Translation: CASSLVGQFDQPQHF.